This T cell receptor beta chain was documented in a study of T-cell memory formation after mild COVID-19. Unmatched junction bases numbered 13, after V lost 6 bases and J lost 0 bases. The CDR3 is 18 residues long. A remark on this clonotype: Its cognate antigen is unknown.

MiXCR, run by TCRdb on the 5' RACE reads, gives a single entry per CDR3 protein. The data contain 530,000 or so distinct CDR3 sequences, roughly 17% of them singletons. Study-wide results and caveats: The authors left the SARS-CoV-2 specificity of second-wave clones peaking on day 37 unconfirmed.

The sequence was collected from an adult woman who had mild COVID-19 (a few samples of this study predate the infection). Cell type and time point are not known. The chain joins TRBV12-3 or TRBV12-4 to TRBJ2-1; TRBD2 agrees at 8 bases. Sequenced sample: PBMCs or a T cell subset sorted from them (not recorded which). CDR3 amino acids: CASSPGGLGRVSYNEQFF. The CDR3 DNA reads as TGTGCCAGCAGCCCGGGGGGGCTCGGGCGTGTCTCCTACAATGAGCAGTTCTTC.